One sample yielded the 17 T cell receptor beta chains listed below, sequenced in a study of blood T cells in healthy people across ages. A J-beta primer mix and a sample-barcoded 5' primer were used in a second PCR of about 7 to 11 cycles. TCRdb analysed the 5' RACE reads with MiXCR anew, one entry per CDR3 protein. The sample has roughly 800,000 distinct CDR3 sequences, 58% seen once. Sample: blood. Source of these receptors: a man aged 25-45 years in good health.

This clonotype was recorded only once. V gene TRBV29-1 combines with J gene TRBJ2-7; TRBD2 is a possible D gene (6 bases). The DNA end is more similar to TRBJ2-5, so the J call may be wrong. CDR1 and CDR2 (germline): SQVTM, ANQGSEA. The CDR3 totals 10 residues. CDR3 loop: CSVGRGTQYF. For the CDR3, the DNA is TGCAGCGTTGGGCGGGGGACCCAGTACTTC.

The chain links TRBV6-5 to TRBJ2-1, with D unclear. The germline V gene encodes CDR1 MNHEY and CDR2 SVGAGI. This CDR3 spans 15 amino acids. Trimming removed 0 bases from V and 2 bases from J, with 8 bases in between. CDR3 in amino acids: CASSYSTQAYNEQFF. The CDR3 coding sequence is TGTGCCAGCAGTTACTCGACACAAGCCTACAATGAGCAGTTCTTC.

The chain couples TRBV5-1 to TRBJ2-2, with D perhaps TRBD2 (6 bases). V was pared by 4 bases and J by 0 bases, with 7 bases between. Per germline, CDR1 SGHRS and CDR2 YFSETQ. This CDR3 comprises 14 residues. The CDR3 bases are TGCGCCAGCAGCACGGGGGCGAACACCGGGGAGCTGTTTTTT. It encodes CASSTGANTGELFF. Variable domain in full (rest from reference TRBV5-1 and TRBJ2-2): KAGVTQTPRYLIKTRGQQVTLSCSPISGHRSVSWYQQTPGQGLQFLFEYFSETQRNKGNFPGRFSGRQFSNSRSEMNVSTLELGDSALYLCASSTGANTGELFFGEGSRLTVL.

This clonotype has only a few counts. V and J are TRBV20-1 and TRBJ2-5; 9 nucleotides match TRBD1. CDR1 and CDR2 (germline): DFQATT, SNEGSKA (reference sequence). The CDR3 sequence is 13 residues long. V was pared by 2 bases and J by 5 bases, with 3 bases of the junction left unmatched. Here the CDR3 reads CSARRTGEETQYF. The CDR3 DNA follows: TGCAGTGCTAGACGGACAGGGGAGGAGACCCAGTACTTC.

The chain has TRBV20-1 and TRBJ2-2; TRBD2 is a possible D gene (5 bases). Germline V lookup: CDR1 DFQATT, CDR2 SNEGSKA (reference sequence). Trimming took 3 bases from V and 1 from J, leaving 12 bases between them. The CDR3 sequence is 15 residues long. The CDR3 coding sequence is TGCAGTGCTAGTGGTGGGAGAATGAACACCGGGGAGCTGTTTTTT. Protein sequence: CSASGGRMNTGELFF.

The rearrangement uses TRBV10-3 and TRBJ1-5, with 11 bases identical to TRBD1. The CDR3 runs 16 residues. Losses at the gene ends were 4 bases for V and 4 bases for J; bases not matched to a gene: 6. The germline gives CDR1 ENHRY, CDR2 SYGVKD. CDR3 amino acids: CAISVGTGGRNQPQHF. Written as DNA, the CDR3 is TGTGCCATCAGTGTCGGGACAGGGGGACGGAATCAGCCCCAGCATTTT.

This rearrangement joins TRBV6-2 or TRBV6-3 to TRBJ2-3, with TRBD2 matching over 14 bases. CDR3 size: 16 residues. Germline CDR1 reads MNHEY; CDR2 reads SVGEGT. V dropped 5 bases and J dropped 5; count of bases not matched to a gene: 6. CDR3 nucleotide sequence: TGTGCCAGCAGTCCCAGGGGGACTAGCGGGAGAGATACGCAGTATTTT. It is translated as CASSPRGTSGRDTQYF.

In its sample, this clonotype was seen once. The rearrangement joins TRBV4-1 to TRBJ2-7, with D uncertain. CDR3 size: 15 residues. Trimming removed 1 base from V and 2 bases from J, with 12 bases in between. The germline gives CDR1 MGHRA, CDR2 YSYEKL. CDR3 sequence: CASSQGTEITYEQYF. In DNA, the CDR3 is TGCGCCAGCAGCCAAGGTACCGAAATTACCTACGAGCAGTACTTC.

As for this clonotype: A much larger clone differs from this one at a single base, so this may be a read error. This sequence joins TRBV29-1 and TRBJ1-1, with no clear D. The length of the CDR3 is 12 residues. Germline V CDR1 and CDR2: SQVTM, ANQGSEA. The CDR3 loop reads CGVGAMNTEAFF. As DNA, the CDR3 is TGCGGCGTTGGCGCCATGAACACTGAAGCTTTCTTT.

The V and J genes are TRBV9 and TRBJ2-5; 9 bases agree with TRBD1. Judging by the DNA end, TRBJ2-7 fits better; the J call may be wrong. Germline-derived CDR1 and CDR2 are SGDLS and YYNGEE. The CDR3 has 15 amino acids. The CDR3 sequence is CASSVATGGNYEQYF. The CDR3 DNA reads TGTGCCAGCAGCGTAGCGACAGGGGGTAACTACGAGCAGTACTTC.

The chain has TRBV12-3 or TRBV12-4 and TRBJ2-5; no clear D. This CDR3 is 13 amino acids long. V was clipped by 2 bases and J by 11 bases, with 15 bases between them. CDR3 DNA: TGTGCCAGCAGTTTAAACACTTACAATGAGCAGTACTTC. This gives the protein CASSLNTYNEQYF.

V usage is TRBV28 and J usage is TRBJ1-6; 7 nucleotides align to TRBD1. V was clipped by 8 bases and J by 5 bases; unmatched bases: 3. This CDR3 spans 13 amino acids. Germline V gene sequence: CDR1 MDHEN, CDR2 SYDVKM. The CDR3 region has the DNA TGTGCCAGCCTACAGGGGAATAATTCACCCCTCCACTTT. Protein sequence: CASLQGNNSPLHF.

CDR3 protein: CSAPSHEEGSRNLYEQYF. For the CDR3, the DNA is TGCAGTGCCCCAAGTCACGAGGAAGGTTCCAGAAATCTCTACGAGCAGTACTTC. The chain employs TRBV20-1 and TRBJ2-7; no clear D gene. From germline, CDR1 is DFQATT and CDR2 SNEGSKA (reference sequence). The CDR3 extends over 18 amino acids. Trimming cost V 6 bases and J 3 bases, with 30 bases left between them.

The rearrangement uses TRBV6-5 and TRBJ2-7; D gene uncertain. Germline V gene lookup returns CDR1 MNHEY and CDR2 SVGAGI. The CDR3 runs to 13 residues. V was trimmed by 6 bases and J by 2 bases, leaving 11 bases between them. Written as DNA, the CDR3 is TGTGCCAGCAGAGTGCTAGGCGCCTACGAGCAGTACTTC. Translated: CASRVLGAYEQYF.

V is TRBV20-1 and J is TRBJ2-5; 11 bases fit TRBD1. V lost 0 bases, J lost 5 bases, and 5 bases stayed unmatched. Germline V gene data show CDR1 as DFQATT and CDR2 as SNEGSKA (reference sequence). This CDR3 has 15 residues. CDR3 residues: CSARDPGTGGETQYF. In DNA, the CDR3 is TGCAGTGCTAGAGACCCCGGGACAGGGGGGGAGACCCAGTACTTC.

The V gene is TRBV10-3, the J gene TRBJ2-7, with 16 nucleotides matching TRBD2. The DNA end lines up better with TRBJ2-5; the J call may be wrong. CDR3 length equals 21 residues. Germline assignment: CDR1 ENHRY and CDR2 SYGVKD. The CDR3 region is CAISEVFPVGLAGGQLETQYF. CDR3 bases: TGTGCCATCAGTGAGGTTTTTCCAGTGGGACTAGCGGGGGGGCAGTTGGAGACCCAGTACTTC.

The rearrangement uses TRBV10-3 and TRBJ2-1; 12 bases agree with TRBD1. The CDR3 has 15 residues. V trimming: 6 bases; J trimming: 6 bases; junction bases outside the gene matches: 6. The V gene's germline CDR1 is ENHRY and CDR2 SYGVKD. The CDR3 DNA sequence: TGTGCCATCAGAACCGGGACAGGGGGCATCAATGAGCAGTTCTTC. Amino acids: CAIRTGTGGINEQFF.